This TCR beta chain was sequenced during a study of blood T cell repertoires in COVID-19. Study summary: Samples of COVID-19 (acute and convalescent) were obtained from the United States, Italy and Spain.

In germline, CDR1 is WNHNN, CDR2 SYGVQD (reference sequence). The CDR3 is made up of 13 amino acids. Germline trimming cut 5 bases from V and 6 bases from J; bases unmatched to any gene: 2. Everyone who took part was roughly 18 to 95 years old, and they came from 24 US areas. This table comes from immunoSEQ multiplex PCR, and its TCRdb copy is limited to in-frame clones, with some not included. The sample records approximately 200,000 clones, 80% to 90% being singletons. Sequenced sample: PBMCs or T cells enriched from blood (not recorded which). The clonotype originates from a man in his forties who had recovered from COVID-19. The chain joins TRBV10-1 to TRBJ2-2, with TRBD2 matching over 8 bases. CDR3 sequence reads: CASSRTSPGELFF. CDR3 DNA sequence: TGCGCCAGCAGTAGGACTAGCCCCGGGGAGCTGTTTTTT.